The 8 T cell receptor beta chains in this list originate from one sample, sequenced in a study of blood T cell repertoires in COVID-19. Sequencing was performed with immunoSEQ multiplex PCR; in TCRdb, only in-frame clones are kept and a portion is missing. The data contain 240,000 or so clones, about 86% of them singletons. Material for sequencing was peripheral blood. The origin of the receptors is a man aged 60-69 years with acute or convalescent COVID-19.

The CDR3, as DNA: TGTGCCAGCAGCCAAGGAGTAGCGGCCGCTAGCACAGATACGCAGTATTTT. Translated: CASSQGVAAASTDTQYF. J is TRBJ2-3 and V is TRBV4-2; D might be TRBD2 (6 bases). V lost 1 base, J lost 0 bases, and 14 bases lay in between. Germline V lookup: CDR1 LGHNA, CDR2 YNFKEQ. The CDR3 covers 17 residues.

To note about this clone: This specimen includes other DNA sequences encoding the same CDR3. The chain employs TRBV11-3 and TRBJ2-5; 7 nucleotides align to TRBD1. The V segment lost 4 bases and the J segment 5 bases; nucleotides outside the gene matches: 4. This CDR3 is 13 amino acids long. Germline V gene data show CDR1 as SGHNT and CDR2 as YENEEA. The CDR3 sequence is CASSSNRGETQYF. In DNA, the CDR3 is TGTGCCAGCAGCTCGAACAGGGGCGAGACCCAGTACTTC.

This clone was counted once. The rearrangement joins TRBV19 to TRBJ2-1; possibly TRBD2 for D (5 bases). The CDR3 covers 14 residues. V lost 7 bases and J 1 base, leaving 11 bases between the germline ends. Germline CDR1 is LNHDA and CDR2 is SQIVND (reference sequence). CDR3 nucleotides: TGTGCCAGTAACCCTCGGGGTTCCTACAATGAGCAGTTCTTC. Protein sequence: CASNPRGSYNEQFF.

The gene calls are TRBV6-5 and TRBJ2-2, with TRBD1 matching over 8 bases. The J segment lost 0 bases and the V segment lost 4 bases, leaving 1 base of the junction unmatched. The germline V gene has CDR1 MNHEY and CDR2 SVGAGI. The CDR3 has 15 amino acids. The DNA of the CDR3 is TGTGCCAGCAGTTCGGACAGGGCGAACACCGGGGAGCTGTTTTTT. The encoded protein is CASSSDRANTGELFF.

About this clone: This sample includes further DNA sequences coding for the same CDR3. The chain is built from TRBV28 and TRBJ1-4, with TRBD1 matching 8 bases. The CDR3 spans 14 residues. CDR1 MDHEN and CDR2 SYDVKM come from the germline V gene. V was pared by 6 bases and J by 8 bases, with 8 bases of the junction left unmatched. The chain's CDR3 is CASSPGQGWEKLFF. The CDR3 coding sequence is TGTGCCAGCAGCCCTGGACAGGGTTGGGAAAAACTGTTTTTT.

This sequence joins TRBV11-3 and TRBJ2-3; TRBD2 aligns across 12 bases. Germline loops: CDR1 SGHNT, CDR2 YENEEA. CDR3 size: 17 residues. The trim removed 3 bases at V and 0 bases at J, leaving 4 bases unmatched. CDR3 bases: TGTGCCAGCAGCTTCCGGACTAGCGGGACTAGCACAGATACGCAGTATTTT. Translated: CASSFRTSGTSTDTQYF.

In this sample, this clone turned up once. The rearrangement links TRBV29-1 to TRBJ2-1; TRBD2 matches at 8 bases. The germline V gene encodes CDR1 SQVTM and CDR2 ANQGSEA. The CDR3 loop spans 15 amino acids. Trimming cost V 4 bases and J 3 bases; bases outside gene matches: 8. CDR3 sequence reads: CSVVKREIFYNEQFF. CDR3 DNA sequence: TGCAGCGTTGTAAAGCGGGAGATCTTCTACAATGAGCAGTTCTTC.

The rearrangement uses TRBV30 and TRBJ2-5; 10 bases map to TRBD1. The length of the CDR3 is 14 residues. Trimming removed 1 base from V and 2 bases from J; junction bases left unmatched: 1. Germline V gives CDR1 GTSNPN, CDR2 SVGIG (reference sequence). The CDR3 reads CAWSGTGGQETQYF. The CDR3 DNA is TGTGCCTGGAGTGGGACAGGGGGTCAAGAGACCCAGTACTTC. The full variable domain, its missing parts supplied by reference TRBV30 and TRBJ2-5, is SQTIHQWPATLVQPVGSPLSLECTVEGTSNPNLYWYRQAAGRGLQLLFYSVGIGQISSEVPQNLSASRPQDRQFILSSKKLLLSDSGFYLCAWSGTGGQETQYFGPGTRLLVL.